This note documents a single TCR beta chain sequence. This clone turned up a few times. The target of this receptor is not known. The input lacks base qualities; no much larger clone sits a single base away. The CDR3 contains 13 residues, cysteine and phenylalanine counted. Only the CDR3 DNA is retained, 39 bases long and in frame from the first base. The junction carries 6 bases between V and J, which are trimmed by 2 bases and 4 bases respectively. According to the germline V gene (reference sequence), CDR1 reads MNHNY and CDR2 reads SVGAGI. This specimen belongs to a study of control samples from healthy donors and cancer patients (TCRdb year 2020). Library preparation was by the immunoSEQ multiplex PCR assay. Imported from immuneACCESS, the table was reduced by TCRdb to in-frame sequences with V and J called. These copies leave out some clones; in studies compared against another copy, an unresolved V gene accounts for under half, and the cause of the remainder is not known. This sample lists about 110,000 clones; approximately 90% were detected once. Approximately 15% of the sample belongs to the ten largest clones.

This sequence uses TRBV6-6 and TRBJ1-5; the D gene is not confidently resolved. Source material: blood. The source is a woman between 45 and 65 years old in good health. The bases read TGTGCCAGCAGTTACGGCCCTAATCAGCCCCAGCATTTT. Its translation reads: CASSYGPNQPQHF.